Shown below are 16 T cell receptor beta chains from a single sample sequenced in a study of blood T cells in healthy people across ages (dated by TCRdb to between 2014 and 2016). Library generation was performed with 5' RACE. The run used an Illumina HiSeq 2500. The second PCR ran for about 6 to 11 cycles and used a J-beta primer mix along with a sample-barcoded 5' primer. The public reads were quality trimmed at Q25 with fastp and then assembled into clones with MiXCR by TCRdb, keeping productive beta chains. Each CDR3 protein gets just one entry, which takes the most common genes and DNA from the rows behind it. For this sample the table gives about 640,000 distinct CDR3 sequences, of which approximately 30% were detected only once. Around 14% of the sample goes to the ten largest clones. The specimen sequenced was blood. All receptors derive from an elderly woman in good health.

This clonotype has at least ten counts. The chain links TRBV11-2 to TRBJ2-5; perhaps D is TRBD1 or TRBD2 (7 bases each). V lost 3 bases, J lost 4 bases, and 15 bases lay in between. CDR1 is SGHAT and CDR2 is FQNNGV in the germline V gene. The CDR3 spans 15 residues. In nucleotides, the CDR3 is TGTGCCAGCAGCTTCCCAGCAGGGGGGGCAGAGACCCAGTACTTC. It translates to CASSFPAGGAETQYF. Variable domain in full (rest from reference TRBV11-2 and TRBJ2-5): EAGVAQSPRYKIIEKRQSVAFWCNPISGHATLYWYQQILGQGPKLLIQFQNNGVVDDSQLPKDRFSAERLKGVDSTLKIQPAKLEDSAVYLCASSFPAGGAETQYFGPGTRLLVL.

Comment on this clonotype: A much larger clone sits a single nucleotide away, making a read error possible. The chain carries TRBV12-3 or TRBV12-4 and TRBJ2-3, with D perhaps TRBD1 or TRBD2 (5 bases each). Trimming left V 5 bases short and J 14 bases short, with 29 bases between. This CDR3 is 16 amino acids long. In DNA, the CDR3 is TGTGCCAGCAGTCGGGGACGTCTTGGGCCTAATGAAAAACTGTATTTT. Translation: CASSRGRLGPNEKLYF.

Concerning this clonotype itself: The conserved phenylalanine or tryptophan normally closing the CDR3 is absent here, so this likely arose from a read error. The V call is TRBV7-2, the J call TRBJ2-5; 8 bases line up with TRBD2. Germline values: CDR1 SGHTA, CDR2 FQGNSA. The trim removed 2 bases at V and 5 bases at J, leaving 1 base unmatched. CDR3 size: 13 residues. This CDR3 is CASSLLAGETQYL. The CDR3 DNA reads as TGTGCCAGCAGCTTATTAGCGGGGGAGACCCAGTACCTC.

The gene calls are TRBV25-1 and TRBJ2-5, with D possibly being TRBD2 (6 bases). The CDR3 is 15 residues long. Germline assignment: CDR1 MGHDK and CDR2 SYGVNS. The V gene lost 3 bases and the J gene lost 3 bases, with 14 bases spanning the gap. CDR3 residues: CASSDDHSGEETQYF. The CDR3 nucleotides are TGTGCCAGCAGTGATGATCATTCGGGGGAAGAGACCCAGTACTTC.

Ten or more counts support this clonotype. This chain uses TRBV20-1 with TRBJ1-5; 11 bases match TRBD1. This CDR3 comprises 14 residues. Trimming removed 6 bases from V and 6 bases from J; junction bases left unmatched: 7. Germline CDR1 DFQATT, CDR2 SNEGSKA (reference sequence). Here the CDR3 DNA reads TGCAGTGCATTGGGACAGGGGGGCGGTCAGCCCCAGCATTTT. The encoded protein is CSALGQGGGQPQHF.

This clonotype was counted at least ten times. The chain employs TRBV7-9 and TRBJ2-5; 11 bases fit TRBD2. Germline loops: CDR1 SEHNR, CDR2 FQNEAQ (reference sequence). The CDR3 covers 16 residues. V dropped 1 base and J dropped 5; count of bases not matched to a gene: 6. The CDR3 sequence: CASSLEGTSGPETQYF. DNA of the CDR3: TGTGCCAGCAGCTTAGAGGGGACTAGCGGACCGGAGACCCAGTACTTC.

In its sample, this clonotype was seen a few times. One base away lies a much larger clone, so this may be a sequencing read error. V usage is TRBV2 and J usage is TRBJ2-1, with 11 bases aligning to TRBD2. Germline V lookup: CDR1 SNHLY, CDR2 FYNNEI. CDR3 size: 15 residues. J lost 7 bases, V lost 8 bases, and 10 bases had no gene match. CDR3 amino acids: CASGNLAGGTNEQFF. The CDR3 region has the DNA TGTGCCAGCGGTAACCTAGCGGGGGGCACAAATGAGCAGTTCTTC.

Remarks on this clonotype: Possible read error: a much larger clone is one base away. This chain's CDR3 is CASTQRTRDTYFVKFF. CDR3 nucleotide sequence: TGTGCCAGCACTCAAAGGACCAGGGACACTTATTTCGTTAAGTTCTTC. J is TRBJ2-1 and V is TRBV6-5; TRBD1 might be the D (6 bases). The CDR3 runs 16 residues. V lost 7 bases and J lost 14, with 30 bases in between. Germline V gene lookup returns CDR1 MNHEY and CDR2 SVGAGI.

This clonotype was seen repeatedly, ten times or more. This may be a read error: a much more frequent sequence differs by one nucleotide. The J gene is TRBJ2-5, the V gene TRBV29-1; 9 bases are a match to TRBD1. Per the germline V gene, CDR1 is SQVTM and CDR2 is ANQGSEA. With V trimmed by 7 bases and J by 11 bases, 20 bases remained unmatched. The CDR3 loop spans 15 amino acids. Here the CDR3 reads CSATGGRNIGNEQYF. The CDR3 DNA sequence: TGCAGCGCCACAGGGGGCAGAAACATCGGCAATGAGCAGTACTTC.

This clonotype was counted ten times or more. The chain couples TRBV10-3 to TRBJ2-7; weak D call: TRBD1 (5 bases). Germline V gene data show CDR1 as ENHRY and CDR2 as SYGVKD. The length of the CDR3 is 14 residues. Trimming left V 2 bases short and J 6 bases short, with 14 bases between. CDR3 residues: CAISEAQGKGEQYF. CDR3 DNA sequence: TGTGCCATCAGTGAGGCCCAGGGTAAAGGCGAGCAGTACTTC.

The chain employs TRBV7-6 and TRBJ2-7, with 8 bases matching TRBD1. The J segment lost 6 bases and the V segment lost 5 bases, leaving 6 bases of the junction unmatched. This CDR3 region has 13 residues. Germline V lookup: CDR1 SGHVS, CDR2 FNYEAQ. CDR3 nucleotides: TGTGCCAGCAGCCGGACAGGGCCGGGCGAGCAGTACTTC. Protein product: CASSRTGPGEQYF.

In its sample, this clonotype was seen many times. This chain connects TRBV7-2 to TRBJ1-1, with D perhaps matching TRBD1 (6 bases). The CDR3 is made up of 13 amino acids. Trimming left V 1 base short and J 7 bases short, with 10 bases between. In germline, CDR1 is SGHTA, CDR2 FQGNSA. CDR3 sequence (DNA): TGTGCCAGCAGCTTAGAACAGGGAGGTGAAGCTTTCTTT. Its translation: CASSLEQGGEAFF.

The sample holds many counts of this clonotype. A clone one base away is much larger, so this may be a read error. The CDR3 bases are TGTGCCAGCAGCGTAGTGGCAGCTGGACTCTCCTACAATGAGCAGTACTTC. Translated: CASSVVAAGLSYNEQYF. The chain is built from TRBV9 and TRBJ2-1; tentatively, D is TRBD2 (5 bases). The closer fit of TRBJ2-7 to the DNA end suggests the J call may be wrong. CDR1 is SGDLS, CDR2 YYNGEE, per germline. The CDR3 covers 17 residues.

In this sample, this clonotype turned up many times. The chain carries TRBV28 and TRBJ1-2; 8 bases line up with TRBD1. Per the germline V gene, CDR1 is MDHEN and CDR2 is SYDVKM. The J segment lost 4 bases and the V segment lost 5 bases, leaving 9 bases of the junction unmatched. This CDR3 has 15 residues. CDR3 protein: CASSTGGQRVYGYTF. The DNA for the CDR3 is TGTGCCAGCAGTACAGGGGGACAGAGGGTCTATGGCTACACCTTC.

Many counts were recorded for this clonotype. This chain links TRBV3-1 with TRBJ2-7; D unclear. The CDR3 has 17 residues. Trimming removed 2 bases at V and 0 bases at J, with 17 bases between. From germline, CDR1 is LGHDT and CDR2 YNNKEL (reference sequence). CDR3 DNA sequence: TGTGCCAGCAGCCAAACCTTCGGACGGGCGAGCTCCTACGAGCAGTACTTC. The encoded protein is CASSQTFGRASSYEQYF.

This clonotype was counted ten times or more. The genes are TRBV24-1 and TRBJ2-2; D not resolved. This CDR3 spans 13 amino acids. Between the trimmed V and J ends, which lost 2 bases and 5 bases, there was a span of 5 bases. Germline CDR1 KGHDR, CDR2 SFDVKD. Here the CDR3 DNA reads TGTGCCACCAGTGATTCGTGGACCGGGGAGCTGTTTTTT. Its translation is CATSDSWTGELFF.